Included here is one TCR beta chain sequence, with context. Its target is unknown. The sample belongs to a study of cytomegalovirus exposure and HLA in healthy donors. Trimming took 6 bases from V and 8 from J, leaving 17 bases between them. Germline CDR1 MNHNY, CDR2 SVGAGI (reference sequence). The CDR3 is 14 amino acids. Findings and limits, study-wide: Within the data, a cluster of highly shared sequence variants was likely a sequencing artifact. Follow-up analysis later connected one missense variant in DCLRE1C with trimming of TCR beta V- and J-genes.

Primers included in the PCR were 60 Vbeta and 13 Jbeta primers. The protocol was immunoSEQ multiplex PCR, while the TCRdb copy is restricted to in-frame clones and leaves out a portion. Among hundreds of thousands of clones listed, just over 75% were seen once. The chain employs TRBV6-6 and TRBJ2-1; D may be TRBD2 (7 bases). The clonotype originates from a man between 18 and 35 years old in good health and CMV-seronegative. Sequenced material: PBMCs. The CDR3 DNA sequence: TGTGCCAGCAGAAACACCGGGGGGCTGGATGAGCAGTTCTTC. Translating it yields CASRNTGGLDEQFF.